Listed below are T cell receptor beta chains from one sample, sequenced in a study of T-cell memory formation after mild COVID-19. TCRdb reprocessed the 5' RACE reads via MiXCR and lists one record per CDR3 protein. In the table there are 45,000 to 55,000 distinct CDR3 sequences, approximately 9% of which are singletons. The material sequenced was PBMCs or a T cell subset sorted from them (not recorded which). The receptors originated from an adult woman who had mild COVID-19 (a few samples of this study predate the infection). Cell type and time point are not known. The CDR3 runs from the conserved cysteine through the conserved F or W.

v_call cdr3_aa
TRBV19 CASSRRGLGYTF
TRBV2 CASRKGQRNEKLFF
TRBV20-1 CSGTGANYGYTF
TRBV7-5 CISVPEDHDRVDTGELFF
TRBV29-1 CSVITRPPYTEAFF
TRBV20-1 CSADLSTDEQFF
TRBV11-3 CASSLRGQTQETQYF
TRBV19 CASSIQGGTEAFF
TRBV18 CASSPWERVVNEQFF
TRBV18 CASSPSRDNEQFF
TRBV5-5 CASSLEAYHGRTSYEQYF
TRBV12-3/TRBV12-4 CASSPGGVGQETQYF
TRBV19 CASSIGRGSSYEQYF
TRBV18 CASLRTGGGYTF
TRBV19 CASSPGPGQGVAKNIQYF
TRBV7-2 CASSYTTSGASYNEQFF
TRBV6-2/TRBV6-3 CASSFQGNEQFF
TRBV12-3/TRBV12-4 CASSRVRNTGELFF
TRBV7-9 CASSQDSSREQYF
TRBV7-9 CASSLSGGNTEAFF
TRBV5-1 CASSARRGQKDNEQFF
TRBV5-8 CASSALTSQYEQYF
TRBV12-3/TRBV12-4 CASSPWGSVTEAFF
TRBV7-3 CASSEGPDYGYTF
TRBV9 CASSIDWAKNIQYF
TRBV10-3 CAIGGQASSYEQYF
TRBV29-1 CSVGASGEGTQYF
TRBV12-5 CASGSNVGASVVDTQYF
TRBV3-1 CASSDQTGSYEQYF